This T cell receptor (beta chain) emerged from a study of shared clonotypes between healthy human individuals. Genomic DNA came from 100 million or so PBMCs in unsorted samples. The authors sequenced unsorted PBMC DNA on ten immunoSEQ deep assay plates. Authors' methods: With immunoSEQ giving junction-only sequences and no quality scores, filtering differed. Profiling relied on immunoSEQ multiplex PCR, and the TCRdb table lists in-frame clones only, not all of them. V, J and clone size were drawn from that table, and D and trimming were deduced from the DNA. The table has 400,000 to 500,000 clones, 60% to 85% seen once. Sequenced: PBMCs. The source of this sequence is a woman aged 40 to 50 in good health. Some clones in this sample may be carry-over from other donors' samples.

CDR3 DNA sequence: TGTGCCAGCGCCCAATCTAGCGGGGGAACCTACGAGCAGTACTTC. This encodes CASAQSSGGTYEQYF. The chain joins TRBV18 to TRBJ2-7; 10 bases match TRBD2. From germline, CDR1 is KGHSH and CDR2 LQKENI. The trim removed 8 bases at V and 2 bases at J, leaving 9 bases unmatched. The CDR3 is 15 residues long.